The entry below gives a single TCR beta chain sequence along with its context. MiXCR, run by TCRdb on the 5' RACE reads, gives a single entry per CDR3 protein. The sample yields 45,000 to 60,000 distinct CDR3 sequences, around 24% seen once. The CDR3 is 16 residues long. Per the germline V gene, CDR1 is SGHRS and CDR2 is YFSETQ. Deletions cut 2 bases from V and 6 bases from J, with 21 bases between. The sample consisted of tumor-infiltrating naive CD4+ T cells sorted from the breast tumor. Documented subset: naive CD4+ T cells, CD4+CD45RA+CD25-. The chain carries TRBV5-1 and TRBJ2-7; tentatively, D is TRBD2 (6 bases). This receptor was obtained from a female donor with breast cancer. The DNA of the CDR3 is TGCGCCAGCAGCTTAACACCGGGACCAGCGGGCTCCGAGCAGTACTTC. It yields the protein CASSLTPGPAGSEQYF.